This TCR beta chain was sequenced for a study of blood T cell repertoires in COVID-19. Turning to the study itself: T cells, B-cell-depleted T cells, or PBMCs provided the cDNA or gDNA that served as material.

Participants, about 18 to 95 years old, spanned some 23 US areas. TCRdb's table, derived via immunoSEQ multiplex PCR, lists solely in-frame clones and lacks some. The data show 450,000 to 500,000 clones, around 90% seen once. Per the germline V gene, CDR1 is SGHTS and CDR2 is YDEGEE. Germline trimming cut 0 bases from V and 0 bases from J; bases unmatched to any gene: 8. The CDR3 has 17 amino acids. V gene TRBV5-8 combines with J gene TRBJ1-1; TRBD1 matches 7 bases. The sample taken for sequencing was PBMCs or T cells enriched from blood (not recorded which). The clonotype comes from a woman in her late teens or twenties who had recovered from COVID-19. The CDR3 spells CASSLENGDRVNTEAFF. The CDR3 nucleotides are TGTGCCAGCAGCTTGGAAAATGGAGACAGGGTGAACACTGAAGCTTTCTTT.